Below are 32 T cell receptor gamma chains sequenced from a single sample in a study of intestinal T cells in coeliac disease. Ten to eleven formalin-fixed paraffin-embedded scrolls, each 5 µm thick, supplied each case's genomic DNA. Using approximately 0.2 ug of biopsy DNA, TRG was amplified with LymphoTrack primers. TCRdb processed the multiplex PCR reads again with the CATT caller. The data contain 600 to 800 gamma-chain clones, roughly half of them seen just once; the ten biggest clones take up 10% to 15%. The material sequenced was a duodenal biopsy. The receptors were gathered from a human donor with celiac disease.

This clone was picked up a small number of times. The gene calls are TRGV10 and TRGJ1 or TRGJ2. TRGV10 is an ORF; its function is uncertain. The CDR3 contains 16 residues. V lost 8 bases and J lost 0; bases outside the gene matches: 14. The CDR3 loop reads CAAWGSRGGNYYKKLF. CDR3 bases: TGTGCTGCGTGGGGATCTCGGGGGGGGAATTATTATAAGAAACTCTTT.

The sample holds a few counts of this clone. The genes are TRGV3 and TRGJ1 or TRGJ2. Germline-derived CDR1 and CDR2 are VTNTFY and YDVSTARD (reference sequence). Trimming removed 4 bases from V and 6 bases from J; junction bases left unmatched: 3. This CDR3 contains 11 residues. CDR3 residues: CATWEGYKKLF. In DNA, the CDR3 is TGTGCCACCTGGGAGGGTTATAAGAAACTCTTT.

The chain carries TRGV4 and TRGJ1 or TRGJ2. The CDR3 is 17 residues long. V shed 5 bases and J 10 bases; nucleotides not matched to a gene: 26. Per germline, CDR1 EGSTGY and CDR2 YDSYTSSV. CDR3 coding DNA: TGTGCCACCTGGGCCCCTCCAGCTTGGCGGTTGCAGTTAAAGAAACTCTTT. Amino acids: CATWAPPAWRLQLKKLF.

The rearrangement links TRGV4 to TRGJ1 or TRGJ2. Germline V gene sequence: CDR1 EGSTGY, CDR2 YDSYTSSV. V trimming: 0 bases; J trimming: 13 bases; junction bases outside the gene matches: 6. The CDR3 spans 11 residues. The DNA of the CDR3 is TGTGCCACCTGGGATGGGATAAGAAAACTCTTT. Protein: CATWDGIRKLF.

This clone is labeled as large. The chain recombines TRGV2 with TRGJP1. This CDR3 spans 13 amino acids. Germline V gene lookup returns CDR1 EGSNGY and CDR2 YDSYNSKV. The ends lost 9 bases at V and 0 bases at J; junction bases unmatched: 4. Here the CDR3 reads CATDYTTGWFKIF. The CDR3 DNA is TGTGCCACCGATTATACCACTGGTTGGTTCAAGATATTT.

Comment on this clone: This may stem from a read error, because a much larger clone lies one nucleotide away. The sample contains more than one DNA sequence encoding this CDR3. CDR3 bases: TGTGCCTGCTGGATTAGCCCCCCGTCCCCGAATTACTATAAGAAACTCTTT. This sequence encodes CACWISPPSPNYYKKLF. The chain is built from TRGV11 and TRGJ1 or TRGJ2. TRGV11 is an ORF, and what it does is uncertain. The CDR3 is 17 amino acids.

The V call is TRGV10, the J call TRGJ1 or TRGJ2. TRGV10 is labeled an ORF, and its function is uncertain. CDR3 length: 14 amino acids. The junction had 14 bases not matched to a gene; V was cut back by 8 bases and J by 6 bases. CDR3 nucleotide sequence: TGTGCTGCGTGGGATTCGTTAGGGAGTTATAAGAAACTCTTT. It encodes CAAWDSLGSYKKLF.

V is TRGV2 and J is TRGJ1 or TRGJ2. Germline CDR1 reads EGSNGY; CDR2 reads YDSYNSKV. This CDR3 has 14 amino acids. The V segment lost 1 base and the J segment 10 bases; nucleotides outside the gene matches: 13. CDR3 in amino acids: CATWDGPFIIKKLF. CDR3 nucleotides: TGTGCCACCTGGGACGGCCCTTTTATTATAAAGAAACTCTTT.

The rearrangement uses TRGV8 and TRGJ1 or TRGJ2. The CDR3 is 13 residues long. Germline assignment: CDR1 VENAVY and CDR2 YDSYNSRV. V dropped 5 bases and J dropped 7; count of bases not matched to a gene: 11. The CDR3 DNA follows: TGTGCCACCTGGGTACCTCCCCTGTATAAGAAACTCTTT. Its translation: CATWVPPLYKKLF.

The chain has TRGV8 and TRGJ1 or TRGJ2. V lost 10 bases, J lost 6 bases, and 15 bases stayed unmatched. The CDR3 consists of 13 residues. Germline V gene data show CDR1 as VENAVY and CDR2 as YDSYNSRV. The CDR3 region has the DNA TGTGCCACTCGGGCGGTCCTTAGTTATAAGAAACTCTTT. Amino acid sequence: CATRAVLSYKKLF.

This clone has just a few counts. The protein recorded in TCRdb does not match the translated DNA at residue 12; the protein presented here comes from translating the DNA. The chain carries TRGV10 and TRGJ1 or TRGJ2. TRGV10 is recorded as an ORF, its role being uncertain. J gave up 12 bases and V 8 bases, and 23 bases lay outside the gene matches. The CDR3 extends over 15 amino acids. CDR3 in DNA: TGTGCTGCGTGGGATTATAAGATGAGGCTCGTTACGAAACTCTTT. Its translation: CAAWDYKMRLVTKLF.

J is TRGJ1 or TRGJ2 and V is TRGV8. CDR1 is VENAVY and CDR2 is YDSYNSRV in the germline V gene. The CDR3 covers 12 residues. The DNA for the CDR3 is TGTGCACCTGGGACCGTTTATTATAAGAAACTCTTT. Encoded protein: CAPGTVYYKKLF.

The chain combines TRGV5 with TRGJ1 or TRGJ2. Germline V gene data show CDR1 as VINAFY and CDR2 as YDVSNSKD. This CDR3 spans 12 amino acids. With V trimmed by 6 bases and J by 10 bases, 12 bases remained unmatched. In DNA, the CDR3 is TGTGCCACCTGGACCACCCGAGGGAAGAAACTCTTT. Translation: CATWTTRGKKLF.

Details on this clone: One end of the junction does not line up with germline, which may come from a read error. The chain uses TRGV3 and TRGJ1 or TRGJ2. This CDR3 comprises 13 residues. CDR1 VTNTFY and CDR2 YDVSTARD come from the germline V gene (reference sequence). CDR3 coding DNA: TGTGCCACCTGGGACAGGCTCATTAATAAGAAACTCTTC. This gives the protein CATWDRLINKKLF.

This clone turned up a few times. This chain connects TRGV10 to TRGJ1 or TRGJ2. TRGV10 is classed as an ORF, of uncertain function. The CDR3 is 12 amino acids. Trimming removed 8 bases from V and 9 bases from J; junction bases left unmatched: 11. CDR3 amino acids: CAAWDLPFKKLF. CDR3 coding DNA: TGTGCTGCGTGGGACCTACCCTTTAAGAAACTCTTT.

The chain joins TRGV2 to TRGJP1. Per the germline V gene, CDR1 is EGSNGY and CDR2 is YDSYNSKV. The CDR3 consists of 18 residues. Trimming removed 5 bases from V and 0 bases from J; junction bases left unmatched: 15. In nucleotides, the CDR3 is TGTGCCACCTGGGGACCTGGCACAGGAGATACCACTGGTTGGTTCAAGATATTT. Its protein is CATWGPGTGDTTGWFKIF.

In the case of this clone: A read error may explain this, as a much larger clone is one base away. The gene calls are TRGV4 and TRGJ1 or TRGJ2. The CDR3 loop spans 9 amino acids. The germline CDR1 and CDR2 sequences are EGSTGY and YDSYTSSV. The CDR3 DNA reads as TGTACCACCTGGGATAAGAAACTCTTT. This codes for CTTWDKKLF.

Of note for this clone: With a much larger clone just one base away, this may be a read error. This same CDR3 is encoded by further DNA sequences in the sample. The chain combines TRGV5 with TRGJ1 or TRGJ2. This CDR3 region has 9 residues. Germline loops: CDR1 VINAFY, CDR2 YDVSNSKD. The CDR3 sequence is CATWDVKLF. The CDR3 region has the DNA TGCGCCACCTGGGACGTGAAACTCTTT.

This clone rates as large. CDR3: CATWERGPYYKKLF. The CDR3 region has the DNA TGTGCCACCTGGGAACGAGGCCCTTATTATAAGAAACTCTTT. The genes are TRGV8 and TRGJ1 or TRGJ2. J gave up 3 bases and V 4 bases, and 9 bases lay outside the gene matches. Germline values: CDR1 VENAVY, CDR2 YDSYNSRV. This CDR3 contains 14 residues.

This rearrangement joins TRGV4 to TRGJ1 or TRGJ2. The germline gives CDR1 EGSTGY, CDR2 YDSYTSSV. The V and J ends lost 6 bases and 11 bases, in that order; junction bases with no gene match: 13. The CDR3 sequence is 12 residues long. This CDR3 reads CATWHTRQEKLF. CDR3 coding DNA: TGTGCCACCTGGCACACTCGGCAGGAGAAACTCTTT.

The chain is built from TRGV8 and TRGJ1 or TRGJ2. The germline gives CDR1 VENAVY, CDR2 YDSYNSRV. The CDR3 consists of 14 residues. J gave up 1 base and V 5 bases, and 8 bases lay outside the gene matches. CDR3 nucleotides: TGTGCCACCTGGGGAAAGAGTAATTATTATAAGAAACTCTTT. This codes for CATWGKSNYYKKLF.

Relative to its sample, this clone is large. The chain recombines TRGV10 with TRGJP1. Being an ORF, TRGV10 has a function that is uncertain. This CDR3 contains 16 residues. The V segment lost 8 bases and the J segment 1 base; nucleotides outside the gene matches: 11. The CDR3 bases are TGTGCTGCGTGGGACGCGGGCCTTACCACTGGTTGGTTCAAGATATTT. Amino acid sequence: CAAWDAGLTTGWFKIF.

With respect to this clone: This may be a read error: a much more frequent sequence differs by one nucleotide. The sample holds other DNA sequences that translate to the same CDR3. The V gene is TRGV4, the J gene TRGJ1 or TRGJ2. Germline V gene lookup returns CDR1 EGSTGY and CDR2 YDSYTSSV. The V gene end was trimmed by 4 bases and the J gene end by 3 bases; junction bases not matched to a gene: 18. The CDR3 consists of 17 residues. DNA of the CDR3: TGTGCCACCTGGGAGAACCCTGCTTTGGGGTTTTATTATAAGAAACTCTTT. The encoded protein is CATWENPALGFYYKKLF.

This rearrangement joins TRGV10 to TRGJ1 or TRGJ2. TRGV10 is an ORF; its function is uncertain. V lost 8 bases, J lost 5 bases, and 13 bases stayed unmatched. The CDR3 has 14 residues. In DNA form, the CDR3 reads TGTGCTGCGTGGGATTCGTTAGGGGATTATAAGAAACTCTTT. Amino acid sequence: CAAWDSLGDYKKLF.

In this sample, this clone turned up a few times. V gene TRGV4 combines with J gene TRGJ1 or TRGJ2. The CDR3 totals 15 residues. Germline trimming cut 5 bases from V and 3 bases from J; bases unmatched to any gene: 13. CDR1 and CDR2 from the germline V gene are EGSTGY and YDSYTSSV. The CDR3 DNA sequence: TGTGCCACCTGGGTCCAATTGGGGATTTATTATAAGAAACTCTTT. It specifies CATWVQLGIYYKKLF.

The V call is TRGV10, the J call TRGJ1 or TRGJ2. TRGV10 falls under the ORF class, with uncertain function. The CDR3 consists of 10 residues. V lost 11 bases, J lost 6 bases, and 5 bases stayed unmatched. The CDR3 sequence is CAAVGYKKLF. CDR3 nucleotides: TGTGCTGCGGTGGGTTATAAGAAACTCTTT.

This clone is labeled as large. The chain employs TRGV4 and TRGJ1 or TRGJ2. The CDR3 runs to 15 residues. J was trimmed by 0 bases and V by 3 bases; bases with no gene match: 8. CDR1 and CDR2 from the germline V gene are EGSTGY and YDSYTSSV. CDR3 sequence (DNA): TGTGCCACCTGGGATTCTTCCGAGAATTATTATAAGAAACTCTTT. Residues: CATWDSSENYYKKLF.

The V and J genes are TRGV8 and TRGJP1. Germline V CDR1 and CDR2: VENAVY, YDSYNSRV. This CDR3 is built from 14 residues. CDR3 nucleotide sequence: TGTGCACCTGGGATAGATACCACTGGTTGGTTCAAGATATTT. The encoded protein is CAPGIDTTGWFKIF.

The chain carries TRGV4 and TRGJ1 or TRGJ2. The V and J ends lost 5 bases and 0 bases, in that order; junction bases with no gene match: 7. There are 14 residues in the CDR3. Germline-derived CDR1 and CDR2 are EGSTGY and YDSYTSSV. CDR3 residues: CATWGGLNYYKKLF. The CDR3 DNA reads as TGTGCCACCTGGGGAGGACTGAATTATTATAAGAAACTCTTT.

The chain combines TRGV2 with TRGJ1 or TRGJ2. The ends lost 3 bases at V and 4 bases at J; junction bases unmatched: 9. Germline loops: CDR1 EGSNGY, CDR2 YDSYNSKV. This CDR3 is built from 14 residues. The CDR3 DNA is TGTGCCACCTGGGACAGCCCCGTCTATTATAAGAAACTCTTT. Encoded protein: CATWDSPVYYKKLF.

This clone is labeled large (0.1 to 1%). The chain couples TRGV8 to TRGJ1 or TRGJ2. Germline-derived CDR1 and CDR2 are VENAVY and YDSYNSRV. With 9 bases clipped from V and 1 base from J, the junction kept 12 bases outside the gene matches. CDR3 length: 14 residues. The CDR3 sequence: CATGGWGNYYKKLF. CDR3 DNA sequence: TGTGCCACCGGCGGATGGGGAAATTATTATAAGAAACTCTTT.

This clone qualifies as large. The CDR3 DNA reads as TGTGCCACCTGGTCCTCTTATTATAAGAAACTCTTT. Amino acid sequence: CATWSSYYKKLF. The V gene is TRGV2, the J gene TRGJ1 or TRGJ2. V shed 6 bases, J shed 3 bases, and the junction held 5 bases outside the gene matches. The germline gives CDR1 EGSNGY, CDR2 YDSYNSKV. The CDR3 has 12 residues.